This TCR beta chain is drawn from a study of breast tumors, draining lymph nodes, adjacent tissues. TCRdb reanalysed the multiplex PCR reads using MiXCR and keeps one entry per CDR3 protein. The top ten clones hold around 1% of a sample with about 270,000 distinct CDR3 sequences, over 25% of them seen once. CDR3 length equals 16 residues. The germline gives CDR1 PRHDT, CDR2 FYEKMQ (reference sequence). The lymph nodes were axillary draining lymph nodes from breast cancer patients. Note on this clonotype: A much more abundant neighbour one base away suggests this may be a read error.

The sequence came from a female donor with breast cancer. Some clones in this sample may be carry-over from other donors' samples. This chain links TRBV13 with TRBJ2-7, with 9 bases fitting TRBD2. Specimen: axillary lymph node tissue. This chain's CDR3 is CASSQLGLASSCEQYF. The CDR3 nucleotides are TGTGCCAGCAGCCAACTTGGACTAGCGAGTTCCTGCGAGCAGTACTTC.